Below, 30 T cell receptor beta chains from the same sample are listed, as sequenced in a study of cytomegalovirus exposure and HLA in healthy donors. Use of 60 Vbeta and 13 Jbeta primers characterized the PCR. Only in-frame clones appear in the TCRdb table, and some are missing; sequencing was by immunoSEQ multiplex PCR. The sample holds about 110,000 clones; roughly 80% are singletons and the top ten take roughly 3.4%. Sequenced sample: PBMCs. The receptors originated from a man in his 60s in good health and CMV-seronegative.

The chain couples TRBV2 to TRBJ1-2, with a weak D call TRBD1 (6 bases). The CDR3 spans 13 residues. The V end was cut by 3 bases, the J end by 6 bases, with 11 bases between. CDR1 SNHLY and CDR2 FYNNEI come from the germline V gene. The CDR3 nucleotides are TGTGCCAGCAGTGATCGGCAGGGGAATGGCTACACCTTC. Residues: CASSDRQGNGYTF.

This sequence joins TRBV6-1 and TRBJ1-6, with 7 positions matching TRBD1. Germline V lookup: CDR1 MNHNS, CDR2 SASEGT. The V and J ends lost 6 bases and 5 bases, in that order; junction bases with no gene match: 4. The length of the CDR3 is 14 residues. DNA for the CDR3: TGTGCCAGCAGGAGGGGGCAGGATAATTCACCCCTCCACTTT. Protein product: CASRRGQDNSPLHF.

The chain employs TRBV4-2 and TRBJ2-2; the match to TRBD2 covers 7 bases. The junction had 4 bases not matched to a gene; V was cut back by 6 bases and J by 0 bases. The CDR3 is 15 residues long. Germline V lookup: CDR1 LGHNA, CDR2 YNFKEQ. In DNA, the CDR3 is TGTGCCAGCAGAATGGCGGGGGCGAACACCGGGGAGCTGTTTTTT. Protein: CASRMAGANTGELFF.

For the CDR3, the DNA is TGTGCCAGCAGTTTATGGCAGGGGGCGATCTACGAGCAGTACTTC. It yields the protein CASSLWQGAIYEQYF. The V gene is TRBV27, the J gene TRBJ2-7; 8 bases fit TRBD1. This CDR3 region has 15 residues. Germline V CDR1 and CDR2: MNHEY, SMNVEV (reference sequence). V was clipped by 1 base and J by 3 bases; unmatched bases: 5.

The CDR3 DNA sequence: TGTGCCAGCAGCTTAGAAGGGGGCGGGAATCAGCCCCAGCATTTT. Translated: CASSLEGGGNQPQHF. The chain recombines TRBV11-2 with TRBJ1-5; 7 positions agree with TRBD1. Germline values: CDR1 SGHAT, CDR2 FQNNGV. V dropped 0 bases and J dropped 4; count of bases not matched to a gene: 3. The CDR3 is made up of 15 amino acids.

This chain joins TRBV9 and TRBJ2-3; 11 nucleotides line up with TRBD2. Unmatched junction bases numbered 7, after V lost 0 bases and J lost 7 bases. From germline, CDR1 is SGDLS and CDR2 YYNGEE. The CDR3 loop spans 16 amino acids. CDR3 nucleotide sequence: TGTGCCAGCAGCGTAGATCTAGCGGGGGGCGGTCATACGCAGTATTTT. It specifies CASSVDLAGGGHTQYF.

This clone was detected once. This chain links TRBV18 with TRBJ1-6; perhaps TRBD1 as D (5 bases). The germline V gene has CDR1 KGHSH and CDR2 LQKENI. The CDR3 spans 14 residues. The V and J ends lost 1 base and 10 bases respectively, with 11 bases between them. As DNA, the CDR3 is TGTGCCAGCTCACCACTCCAGGGTGAGTCACCCCTCCACTTT. Its translation is CASSPLQGESPLHF.

The chain links TRBV6-5 to TRBJ2-7; TRBD2 might be the D (6 bases). Germline V gene data show CDR1 as MNHEY and CDR2 as SVGAGI. The germline V and J ends were trimmed by 5 bases and 2 bases, with 13 bases remaining between them. The CDR3 totals 14 residues. The CDR3 nucleotides are TGTGCCAGCAGTCCGGGGGATAGACCCTACGAGCAGTACGTC. Translated, it gives CASSPGDRPYEQYV.

The J gene is TRBJ1-4, the V gene TRBV7-9; D unclear. V dropped 0 bases and J dropped 3 bases, with 8 bases sitting between them. The germline gives CDR1 SEHNR, CDR2 FQNEAQ (reference sequence). The CDR3 sequence is 15 residues long. The CDR3 protein is CASSLASLANEKLFF. CDR3 coding DNA: TGTGCCAGCAGCTTAGCGAGTCTCGCTAATGAAAAACTGTTTTTT.

This chain connects TRBV28 to TRBJ2-1; 9 positions match TRBD2. The length of the CDR3 is 15 residues. The V segment lost 7 bases and the J segment 5 bases; nucleotides outside the gene matches: 9. The germline gives CDR1 MDHEN, CDR2 SYDVKM. In DNA, the CDR3 is TGTGCCAGCAATTCACATAGCGGGGGTAACAATGAGCAGTTCTTC. This codes for CASNSHSGGNNEQFF. The full variable domain, its missing parts supplied by reference TRBV28 and TRBJ2-1, is DVKVTQSSRYLVKRTGEKVFLECVQDMDHENMFWYRQDPGLGLRLIYFSYDVKMKEKGDIPEGYSVSREKKERFSLILESASTNQTSMYLCASNSHSGGNNEQFFGPGTRLTVL.

The chain couples TRBV15 to TRBJ1-1; 9 nucleotides align to TRBD1. Per germline, CDR1 LNHNV and CDR2 YYDKDF (reference sequence). The CDR3 length is 17 residues. J was trimmed by 2 bases and V by 7 bases; bases with no gene match: 14. The CDR3 coding sequence is TGTGCCACCATTGCCTCATACAGGGGGCTTAAAAACACTGAAGCTTTCTTT. Encoded protein: CATIASYRGLKNTEAFF.

This clone was detected only a few times. The chain carries TRBV5-1 and TRBJ2-3; 9 bases map to TRBD2. V gave up 7 bases and J gave up 4 bases; unmatched junction bases: 10. Germline values: CDR1 SGHRS, CDR2 YFSETQ. The CDR3 has 15 amino acids. The CDR3 here is CASSEGLAGPDTQYF. CDR3 nucleotide sequence: TGCGCCAGCTCCGAAGGGCTAGCGGGACCAGATACGCAGTATTTT.

This CDR3 is CASSLGQVRGKDEAFF. The CDR3 DNA reads as TGTGCCAGCAGCTTAGGACAAGTGAGGGGGAAGGATGAAGCTTTCTTT. This sequence joins TRBV7-8 and TRBJ1-1, with D perhaps matching TRBD1 (6 bases). Per the germline V gene, CDR1 is SGHVS and CDR2 is FQNEAQ. CDR3 length: 16 residues. V lost 1 base to trimming and J lost 7 bases, with 19 bases between them.

Comment on this clone: Other nucleotide sequences in the sample specify the same CDR3. V gene TRBV4-3 combines with J gene TRBJ2-1; 11 nucleotides match TRBD2. The CDR3 covers 17 residues. Losses at the gene ends were 0 bases for V and 3 bases for J; bases not matched to a gene: 4. In germline, CDR1 is LGHNA, CDR2 YSLEER. In nucleotides, the CDR3 is TGCGCCAGCAGCCAAGATACGGGGACTAGCGGCTACAATGAGCAGTTCTTC. It encodes CASSQDTGTSGYNEQFF.

This clone was seen just once. The chain is built from TRBV5-1 and TRBJ1-6; D ambiguous. V was pared by 2 bases and J by 0 bases, with 6 bases between. The CDR3 spans 15 residues. CDR1 is SGHRS, CDR2 YFSETQ, per germline. CDR3 loop: CASSFLSSYNSPLHF. The CDR3 coding sequence is TGCGCCAGCAGCTTTCTAAGCTCCTATAATTCACCCCTCCACTTT.

The chain employs TRBV5-1 and TRBJ1-2, with D unclear. V gave up 2 bases and J gave up 8 bases, with 13 bases separating them. The CDR3 has 13 amino acids. Germline values: CDR1 SGHRS, CDR2 YFSETQ. CDR3 region: CASSLGGDAGYTF. The CDR3 DNA is TGCGCCAGCAGCTTAGGAGGAGATGCGGGCTACACCTTC.

This chain joins TRBV9 and TRBJ2-1; weak D call: TRBD2 (6 bases). The CDR3 consists of 14 residues. Between the trimmed V and J ends, which lost 0 bases and 12 bases, there was a span of 16 bases. Germline loops: CDR1 SGDLS, CDR2 YYNGEE. In nucleotides, the CDR3 is TGTGCCAGCAGCGTAGCTCAGGTGTGGGGAGGGCAGTTCTTC. Translating gives CASSVAQVWGGQFF. The variable domain in full, with the rest retrieved from reference TRBV9 and TRBJ2-1, is DSGVTQTPKHLITATGQRVTLRCSPRSGDLSVYWYQQSLDQGLQFLIQYYNGEERAKGNILERFSAQQFPDLHSELNLSSLELGDSALYFCASSVAQVWGGQFFGPGTRLTVL.

The J gene is TRBJ1-1, the V gene TRBV15, with D maybe TRBD1 (5 bases). V lost 1 base and J 7 bases, leaving 13 bases between the germline ends. The germline V gene has CDR1 LNHNV and CDR2 YYDKDF (reference sequence). CDR3 size: 14 residues. The CDR3 is CATSRVAGRDEAFF. CDR3 nucleotides: TGTGCCACCAGCAGAGTGGCAGGGCGGGATGAAGCTTTCTTT.

This clone was observed a few times. This rearrangement joins TRBV7-9 to TRBJ2-1; 8 bases map to TRBD2. Germline V CDR1 and CDR2: SEHNR, FQNEAQ (reference sequence). This CDR3 has 16 residues. Germline trimming cut 5 bases from V and 1 base from J; bases unmatched to any gene: 7. CDR3 sequence (DNA): TGTGCCAGCAGCACCCTCCGGGGGGGGTCCTACAATGAGCAGTTCTTC. Residues: CASSTLRGGSYNEQFF.

The chain is built from TRBV18 and TRBJ1-4; D possibly corresponds to TRBD1 (5 bases). This CDR3 region has 17 residues. The germline CDR1 and CDR2 sequences are KGHSH and LQKENI. Trimming took off 5 bases at V and 2 bases at J, with 18 bases between the two ends. The CDR3 is CASSIGTGSGTNEKLFF. As DNA, the CDR3 is TGTGCCAGCTCAATTGGCACAGGTTCAGGGACTAATGAAAAACTGTTTTTT.

The chain links TRBV5-1 to TRBJ2-5, with a weak D call TRBD2 (6 bases). The CDR3 loop spans 15 amino acids. CDR1 and CDR2 (germline): SGHRS, YFSETQ. V was clipped by 4 bases and J by 5 bases, with 18 bases between them. The CDR3: CASSRDPSELETQYF. CDR3 bases: TGCGCCAGCAGCCGAGACCCTAGCGAATTGGAGACCCAGTACTTC.

This clone was detected once. The chain carries TRBV2 and TRBJ2-7; the match to TRBD1 covers 7 bases. This CDR3 has 13 residues. Germline V lookup: CDR1 SNHLY, CDR2 FYNNEI. Losses at the gene ends were 7 bases for V and 4 bases for J; bases not matched to a gene: 7. The CDR3 protein is CASTLRQGYEQYV. CDR3 sequence (DNA): TGTGCCAGCACCCTCCGACAGGGTTACGAGCAGTACGTC.

The chain carries TRBV19 and TRBJ1-6, with D maybe TRBD1 (5 bases). The CDR3 is 15 amino acids. CDR1 and CDR2 (germline): LNHDA, SQIVND (reference sequence). Trimming removed 3 bases at V and 8 bases at J, with 14 bases between. The CDR3 DNA reads as TGTGCCAGTAGTATTTCCCTCAGGGTGGATTCACCCCTCCACTTT. It encodes CASSISLRVDSPLHF.

The chain combines TRBV9 with TRBJ2-1, with 10 bases aligning to TRBD2. The CDR3 has 15 residues. V was pared by 7 bases and J by 4 bases, with 8 bases of the junction left unmatched. CDR1 SGDLS and CDR2 YYNGEE come from the germline V gene. The CDR3: CASGPIAGGYNEQFF. CDR3 DNA: TGTGCCAGCGGGCCTATAGCGGGGGGTTACAATGAGCAGTTCTTC.

The chain's CDR3 is CASRLAPTGELFF. CDR3 DNA sequence: TGTGCCAGCAGACTAGCCCCCACCGGGGAGCTGTTTTTT. The rearrangement uses TRBV2 and TRBJ2-2, with D possibly being TRBD2 (6 bases). Germline V CDR1 and CDR2: SNHLY, FYNNEI. V lost 6 bases to trimming and J lost 4 bases, with 9 bases between them. The CDR3 loop spans 13 amino acids. Drawing the rest from reference TRBV2 and TRBJ2-2, the complete variable domain is EPEVTQTPSHQVTQMGQEVILRCVPISNHLYFYWYRQILGQKVEFLVSFYNNEISEKSEIFDDQFSVERPDGSNFTLKIRSTKLEDSAMYFCASRLAPTGELFFGEGSRLTVL.

The chain carries TRBV6-1 and TRBJ1-6; TRBD1 matches at 7 bases. The V and J ends lost 3 bases and 4 bases, in that order; junction bases with no gene match: 6. CDR3 size: 16 residues. CDR1 and CDR2 (germline): MNHNS, SASEGT. The CDR3 sequence: CASSDELGQYNSPLHF. CDR3 sequence (DNA): TGTGCCAGCAGTGATGAATTGGGACAGTATAATTCACCCCTCCACTTT.

This sequence joins TRBV27 and TRBJ1-3; unclear D gene. This CDR3 has 13 residues. The germline V gene has CDR1 MNHEY and CDR2 SMNVEV (reference sequence). The germline V and J ends were trimmed by 1 base and 4 bases, with 5 bases remaining between them. CDR3 nucleotides: TGTGCCAGCAGTTTATTTGAGGGAAACACCATATATTTT. Encoded protein: CASSLFEGNTIYF.

V gene TRBV21-1 combines with J gene TRBJ2-3; the D call TRBD2 from the table was never checked on the DNA. TRBV21-1 is tagged as a pseudogene. The CDR3 sequence is 19 residues long. CDR3 amino acids: CASSKERRRRGDQGDTQYF. DNA for the CDR3: TGTGCCAGCAGCAAAGAGAGGAGGAGGCGGGGGGACCAGGGAGATACGCAGTATTTT.

V gene TRBV19 combines with J gene TRBJ1-2, with D tentatively TRBD1 (5 bases). This CDR3 is 16 amino acids long. V lost 4 bases, J lost 3 bases, and 18 bases lay in between. CDR1 LNHDA and CDR2 SQIVND come from the germline V gene (reference sequence). The DNA of the CDR3 is TGTGCCAGTAGTACCTCGGGGGGGAGGGTCGACTATGGCTACACCTTC. This gives the protein CASSTSGGRVDYGYTF.

The rearrangement uses TRBV4-3 and TRBJ1-2; D uncertain. V dropped 1 base and J dropped 5 bases, with 17 bases sitting between them. The CDR3 runs 16 residues. Germline CDR1 reads LGHNA; CDR2 reads YSLEER. The DNA for the CDR3 is TGCGCCAGCAGCCAAGTTCCCCATAACACGGGGTATGGCTACACCTTC. This codes for CASSQVPHNTGYGYTF.